The subject of this entry is one T cell receptor beta chain. As yet, its antigen is unknown. The definition of stable Graves' hyperthyroidism was no ophthalmopathy progression within 18 months. Exclusion followed for patients with uncontrolled infection, other autoimmune disease, pregnancy or lactation. The data were taken from a study of T cells in Graves' hyperthyroidism and ophthalmopathy. Broader study findings: Most thyroid clonotypes expanded above 0.001 appeared in blood too.

The CDR3 contains 14 residues. Per the germline V gene, CDR1 is LGHDT and CDR2 is YNNKEL (reference sequence). V was trimmed by 8 bases and J by 5 bases, leaving 15 bases between them. The TCR beta CDR3 regions underwent amplification using RNA transcripts as the source. TCR CDR3 regions were first amplified by RT-PCR with HTBI primers. From the multiplex PCR reads, TCRdb called clonotypes with MiXCR, one entry per CDR3 protein. The sample includes approximately 330,000 distinct CDR3 sequences, under 25% of them seen just once. The receptor's source is a woman in her forties or fifties with Graves' hyperthyroidism. V gene TRBV3-1 combines with J gene TRBJ1-4, with D possibly TRBD1 on 5 matching bases. The sample comprised blood. The CDR3 region is CASGGQGLNEKLFF. Written as DNA, the CDR3 is TGTGCCAGCGGAGGGCAGGGCTTAAATGAAAAACTGTTTTTT.